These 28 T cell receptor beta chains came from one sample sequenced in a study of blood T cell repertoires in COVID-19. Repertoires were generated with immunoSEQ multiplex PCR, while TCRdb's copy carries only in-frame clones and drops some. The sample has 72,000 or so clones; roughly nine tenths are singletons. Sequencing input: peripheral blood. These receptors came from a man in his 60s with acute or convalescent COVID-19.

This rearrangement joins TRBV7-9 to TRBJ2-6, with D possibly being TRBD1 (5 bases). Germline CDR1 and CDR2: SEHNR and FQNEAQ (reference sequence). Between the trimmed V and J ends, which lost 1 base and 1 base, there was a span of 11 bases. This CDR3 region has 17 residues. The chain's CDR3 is CASSLVAGKSGANVLTF. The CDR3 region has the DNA TGTGCCAGCAGCTTAGTGGCAGGGAAATCTGGGGCCAACGTCCTGACTTTC.

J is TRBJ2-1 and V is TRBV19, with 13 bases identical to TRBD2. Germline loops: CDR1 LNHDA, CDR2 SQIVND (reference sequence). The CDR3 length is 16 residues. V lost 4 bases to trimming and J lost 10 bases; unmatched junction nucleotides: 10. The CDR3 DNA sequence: TGTGCCAGTAGTACTCAACTAGCGGGGGGGCTAAAGGAGCAGTTCTTC. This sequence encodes CASSTQLAGGLKEQFF.

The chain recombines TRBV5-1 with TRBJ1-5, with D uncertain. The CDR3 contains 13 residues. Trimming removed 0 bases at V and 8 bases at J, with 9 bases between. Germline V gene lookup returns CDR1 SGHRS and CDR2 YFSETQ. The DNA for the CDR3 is TGCGCCAGCAGCTTGGAGGGCGGGGAGCCCCAGCATTTT. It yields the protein CASSLEGGEPQHF.

CDR3 residues: CAISEQGTIRADTQYF. In DNA form, the CDR3 reads TGTGCCATCAGTGAACAGGGGACGATTCGCGCAGATACGCAGTATTTT. The chain employs TRBV10-3 and TRBJ2-3; 7 bases are shared with TRBD1. Trimming at V came to 3 bases and at J to 4 bases, leaving 10 bases not matched to a gene. This CDR3 has 16 amino acids. CDR1 and CDR2 (germline): ENHRY, SYGVKD.

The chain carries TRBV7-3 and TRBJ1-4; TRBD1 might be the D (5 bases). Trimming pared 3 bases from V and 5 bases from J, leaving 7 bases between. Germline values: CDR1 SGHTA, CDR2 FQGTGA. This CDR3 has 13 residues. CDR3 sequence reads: CASSLGGNEKLFF. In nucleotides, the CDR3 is TGTGCCAGCAGCTTGGGGGGGAATGAAAAACTGTTTTTT. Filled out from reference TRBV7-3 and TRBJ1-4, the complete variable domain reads GAGVSQTPSNKVTEKGKYVELRCDPISGHTALYWYRQSLGQGPEFLIYFQGTGAADDSGLPNDRFFAVRPEGSVSTLKIQRTERGDSAVYLCASSLGGNEKLFFGSGTQLSVL.

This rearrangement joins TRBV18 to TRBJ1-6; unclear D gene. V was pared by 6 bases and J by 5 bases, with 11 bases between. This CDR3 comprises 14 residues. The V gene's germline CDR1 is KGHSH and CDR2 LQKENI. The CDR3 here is CASSEESNNSPLHF. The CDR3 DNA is TGTGCCAGCTCCGAGGAATCTAATAATTCACCCCTCCACTTT.

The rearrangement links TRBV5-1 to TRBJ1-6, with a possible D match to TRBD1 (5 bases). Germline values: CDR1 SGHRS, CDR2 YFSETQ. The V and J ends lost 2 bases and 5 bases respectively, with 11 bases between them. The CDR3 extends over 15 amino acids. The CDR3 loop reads CASSFWGGDNSPLHF. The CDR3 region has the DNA TGCGCCAGCAGCTTCTGGGGGGGGGATAATTCACCCCTCCACTTT.

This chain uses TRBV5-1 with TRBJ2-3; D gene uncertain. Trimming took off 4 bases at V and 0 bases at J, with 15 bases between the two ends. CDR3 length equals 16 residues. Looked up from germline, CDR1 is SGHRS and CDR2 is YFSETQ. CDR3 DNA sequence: TGCGCCAGCAGCGCAGCTAGAGATTCTAGCACAGATACGCAGTATTTT. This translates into CASSAARDSSTDTQYF.

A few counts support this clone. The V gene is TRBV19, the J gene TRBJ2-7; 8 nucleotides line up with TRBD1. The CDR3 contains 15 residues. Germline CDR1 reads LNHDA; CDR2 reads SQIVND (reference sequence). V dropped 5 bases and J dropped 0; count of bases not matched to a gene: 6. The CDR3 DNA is TGTGCCAGTAGTCCCGGACAGGGTAGCTCCTACGAGCAGTACTTC. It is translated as CASSPGQGSSYEQYF. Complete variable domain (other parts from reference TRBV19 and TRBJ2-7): DGGITQSPKYLFRKEGQNVTLSCEQNLNHDAMYWYRQDPGQGLRLIYYSQIVNDFQKGDIAEGYSVSREKKESFPLTVTSAQKNPTAFYLCASSPGQGSSYEQYFGPGTRLTVT.

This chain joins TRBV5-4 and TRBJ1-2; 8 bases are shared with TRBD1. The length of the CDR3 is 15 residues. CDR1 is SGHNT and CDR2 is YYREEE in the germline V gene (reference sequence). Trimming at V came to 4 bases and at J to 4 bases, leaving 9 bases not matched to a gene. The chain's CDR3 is CASSPQTGAAYGYTF. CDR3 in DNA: TGTGCCAGCAGCCCACAGACAGGGGCTGCCTATGGCTACACCTTC.

The CDR3 region is CASSQLDSGANVLTF. The DNA of the CDR3 is TGTGCCAGCAGCCAATTAGACTCTGGGGCCAACGTCCTGACTTTC. V is TRBV14 and J is TRBJ2-6; D unresolved. Germline CDR1 reads SGHDN; CDR2 reads FVKESK. The V gene lost 2 bases and the J gene lost 0 bases, with 5 bases spanning the gap. This CDR3 is built from 15 residues.

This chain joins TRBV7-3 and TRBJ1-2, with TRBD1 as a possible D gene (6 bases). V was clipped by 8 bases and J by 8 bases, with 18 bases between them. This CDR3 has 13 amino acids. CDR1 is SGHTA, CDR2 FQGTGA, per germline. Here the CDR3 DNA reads TGTGCCAGCTCGGGACATCCGACCGGAGGCTACACCTTC. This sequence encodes CASSGHPTGGYTF.

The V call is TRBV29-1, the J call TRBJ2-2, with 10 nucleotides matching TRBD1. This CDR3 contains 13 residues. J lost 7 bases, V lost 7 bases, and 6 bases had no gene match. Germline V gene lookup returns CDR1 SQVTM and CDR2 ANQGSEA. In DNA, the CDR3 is TGCAGCGGGGGACAGGGGCTTAACGGGGAGCTGTTTTTT. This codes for CSGGQGLNGELFF.

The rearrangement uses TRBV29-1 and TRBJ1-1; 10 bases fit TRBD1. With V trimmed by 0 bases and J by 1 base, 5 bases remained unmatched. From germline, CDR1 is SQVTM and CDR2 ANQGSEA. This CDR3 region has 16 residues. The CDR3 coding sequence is TGCAGCGTTGAAGATTGGGACAGGGGCCCGAACACTGAAGCTTTCTTT. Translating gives CSVEDWDRGPNTEAFF.

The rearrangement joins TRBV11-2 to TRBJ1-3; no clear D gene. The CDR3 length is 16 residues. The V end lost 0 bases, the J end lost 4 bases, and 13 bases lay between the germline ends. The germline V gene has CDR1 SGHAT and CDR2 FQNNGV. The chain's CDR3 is CASSLEHPLTGNTIYF. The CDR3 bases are TGTGCCAGCAGCTTAGAACATCCGCTCACCGGAAACACCATATATTTT.

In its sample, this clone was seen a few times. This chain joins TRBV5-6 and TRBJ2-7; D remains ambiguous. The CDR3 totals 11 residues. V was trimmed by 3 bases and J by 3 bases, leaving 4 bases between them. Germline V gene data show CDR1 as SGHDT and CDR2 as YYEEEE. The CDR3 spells CASSSSYEQYF. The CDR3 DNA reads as TGTGCCAGCAGCTCGAGCTACGAGCAGTACTTC.

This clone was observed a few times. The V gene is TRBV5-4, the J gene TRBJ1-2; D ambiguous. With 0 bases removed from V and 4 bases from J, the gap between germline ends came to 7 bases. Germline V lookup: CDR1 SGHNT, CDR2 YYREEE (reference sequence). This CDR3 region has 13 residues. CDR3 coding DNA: TGTGCCAGCAGCTTGGGGGGAGGCTATGGCTACACCTTC. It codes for CASSLGGGYGYTF.

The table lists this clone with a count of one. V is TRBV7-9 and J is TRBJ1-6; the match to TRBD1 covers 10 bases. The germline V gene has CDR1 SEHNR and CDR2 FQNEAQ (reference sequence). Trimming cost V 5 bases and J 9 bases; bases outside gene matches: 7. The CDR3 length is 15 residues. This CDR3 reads CASSPLRDRGSPLHF. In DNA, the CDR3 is TGTGCCAGCAGCCCTCTCCGGGACAGGGGTTCACCCCTCCACTTT.

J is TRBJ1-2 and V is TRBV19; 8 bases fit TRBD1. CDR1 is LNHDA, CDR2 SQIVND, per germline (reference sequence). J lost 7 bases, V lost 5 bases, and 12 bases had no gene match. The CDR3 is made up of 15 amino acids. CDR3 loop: CASSAPAGGDPGYTF. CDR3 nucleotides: TGTGCCAGTAGTGCTCCCGCAGGGGGCGATCCTGGCTACACCTTC.

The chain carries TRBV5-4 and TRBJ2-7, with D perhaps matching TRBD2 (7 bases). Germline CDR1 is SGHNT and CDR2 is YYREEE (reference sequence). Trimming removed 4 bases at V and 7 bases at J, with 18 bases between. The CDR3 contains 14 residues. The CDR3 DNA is TGTGCCAGCAGCCTTCGGGGGGCCGGAATGGAGCAGTACTTC. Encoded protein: CASSLRGAGMEQYF.

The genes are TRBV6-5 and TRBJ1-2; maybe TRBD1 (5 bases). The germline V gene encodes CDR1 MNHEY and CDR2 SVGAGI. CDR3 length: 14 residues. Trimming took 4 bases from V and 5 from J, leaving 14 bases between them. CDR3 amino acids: CASSLNRGSYGYTF. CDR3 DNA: TGTGCCAGCAGTTTGAATCGGGGGTCATATGGCTACACCTTC.

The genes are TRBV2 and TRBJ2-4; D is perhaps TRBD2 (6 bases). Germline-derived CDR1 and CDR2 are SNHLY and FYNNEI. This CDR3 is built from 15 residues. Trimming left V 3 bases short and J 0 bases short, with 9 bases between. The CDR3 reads CASSEGDLAKNIQYF. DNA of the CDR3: TGTGCCAGCAGTGAGGGGGACTTAGCCAAAAACATTCAGTACTTC.

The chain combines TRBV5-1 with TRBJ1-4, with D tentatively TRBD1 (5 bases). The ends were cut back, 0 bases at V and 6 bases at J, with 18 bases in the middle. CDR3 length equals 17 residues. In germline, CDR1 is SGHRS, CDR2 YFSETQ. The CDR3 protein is CASSLVGARGYDEKLFF. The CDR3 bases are TGCGCCAGCAGCTTGGTTGGGGCTCGTGGATATGATGAAAAACTGTTTTTT.

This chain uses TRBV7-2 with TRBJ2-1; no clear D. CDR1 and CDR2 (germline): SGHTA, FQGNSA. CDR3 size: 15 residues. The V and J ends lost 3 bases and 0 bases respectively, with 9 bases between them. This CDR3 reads CASSFYPRSYNEQFF. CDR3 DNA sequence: TGTGCCAGCAGCTTCTATCCTCGCTCCTACAATGAGCAGTTCTTC.

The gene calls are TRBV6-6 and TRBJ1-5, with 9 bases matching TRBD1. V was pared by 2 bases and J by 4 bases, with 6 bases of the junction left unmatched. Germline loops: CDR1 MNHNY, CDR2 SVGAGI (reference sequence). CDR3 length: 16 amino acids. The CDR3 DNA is TGTGCCAGCAGTTACGGCCCAGGACAGGGGAATCAGCCCCAGCATTTT. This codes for CASSYGPGQGNQPQHF.

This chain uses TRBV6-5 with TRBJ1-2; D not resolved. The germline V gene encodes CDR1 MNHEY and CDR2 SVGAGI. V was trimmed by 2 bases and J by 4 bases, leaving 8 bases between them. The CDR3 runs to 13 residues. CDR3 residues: CASSYGEFYGYTF. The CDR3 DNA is TGTGCCAGCAGTTACGGAGAGTTCTATGGCTACACCTTC.

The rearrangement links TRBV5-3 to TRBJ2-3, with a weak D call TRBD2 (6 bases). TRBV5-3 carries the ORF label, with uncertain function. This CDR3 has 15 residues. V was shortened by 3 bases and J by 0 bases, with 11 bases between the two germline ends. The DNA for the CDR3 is TGTGCCAGAAGCTGTCGGGGGTCAAGCACAGATACGCAGTATTTT. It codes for CARSCRGSSTDTQYF.

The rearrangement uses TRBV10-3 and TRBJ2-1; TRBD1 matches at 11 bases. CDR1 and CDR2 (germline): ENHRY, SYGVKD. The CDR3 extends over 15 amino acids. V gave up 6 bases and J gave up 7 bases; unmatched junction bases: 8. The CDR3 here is CAIRNSGTGGNEQFF. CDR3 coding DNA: TGTGCCATCAGGAATTCGGGGACAGGGGGGAATGAGCAGTTCTTC.